One TCR beta chain is described in this entry. Its antigen is still unknown. Other DNA sequences in this sample translate to the same CDR3. CDR1 and CDR2 from the germline V gene are SGHNT and YENEEA. CDR3 size: 14 residues. Trimming pared 2 bases from V and 0 bases from J, leaving 6 bases between. Data came from immunoSEQ multiplex PCR; TCRdb stores just in-frame clones and leaves some out. The table shows some 64,000 clones, with approximately 85% occurring only once. The data derive from a study of OX40 agonist ivuxolimab in advanced cancers. Study overall: Dose-escalation cases comprised hepatocellular carcinoma, melanoma, renal cell or head and neck cancer. Eligibility rules accepted prior anti-PD-1, anti-PD-L1 or anti-CTLA-4 therapy, and 35% to 40% had some.

Broader study findings: CD8+ T cells were the subset that, on average, had more expanded clones than CD4+. Relatively little clonal expansion, among the lowest observed, appeared in partial responders at 0.1-3.0 mg/kg.

This TCR was sampled from an adult with an advanced solid tumor such as melanoma, head and neck, liver or kidney cancer. The rearrangement uses TRBV11-3 and TRBJ2-3; D is ambiguous. This sample comprised CD4+ or CD8+ T cells sorted from blood, obtained in a trial of the OX40 agonist ivuxolimab. For the CDR3, the DNA is TGTGCCAGCAGCTTAACGGGCAGCACAGATACGCAGTATTTT. It codes for CASSLTGSTDTQYF.